This T cell receptor beta chain emerged from a study of T cell repertoires in cytomegalovirus infection. Study at large: In public TCR beta signatures, there were indications of both CMV infection and matching HLA type. Regarding the study as a whole: The ex vivo response was dominated by HLA-C-restricted CMV-specific TCR beta clonotypes.

This clonotype was counted many times. Its antigen is not identified. One entry per CDR3 protein, called by TCRdb with MiXCR from the reads. The sample consists of more than 250,000 distinct CDR3 sequences, approximately 15% of them appearing once. The receptor's source is a human donor in good health (CMV status not recorded). Some clones in this sample may be carry-over from other donors' samples. The sample was PBMCs.

CDR3 in amino acids: CASSNDNRRNTEAFF. The CDR3 region has the DNA TGTGCCAGCAGTAACGATAACAGGAGGAACACTGAAGCTTTCTTT. J is TRBJ1-1 and V is TRBV28; maybe TRBD1 (5 bases). Trimming removed 5 bases from V and 1 base from J, with 14 bases in between. The germline gives CDR1 MDHEN, CDR2 SYDVKM. This CDR3 is 15 amino acids long.